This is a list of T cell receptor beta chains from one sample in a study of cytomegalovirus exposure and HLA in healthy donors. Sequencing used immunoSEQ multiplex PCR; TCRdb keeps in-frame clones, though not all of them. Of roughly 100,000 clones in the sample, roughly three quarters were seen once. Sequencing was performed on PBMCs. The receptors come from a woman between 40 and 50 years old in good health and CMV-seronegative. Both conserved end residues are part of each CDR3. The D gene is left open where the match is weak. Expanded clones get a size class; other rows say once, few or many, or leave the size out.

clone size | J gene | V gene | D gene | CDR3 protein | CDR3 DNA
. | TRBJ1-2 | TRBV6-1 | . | CASVRERVVYGYTF | TGTGCCAGCGTCCGGGAAAGAGTCGTCTATGGCTACACCTTC
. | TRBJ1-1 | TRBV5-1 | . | CASSPILIGNTEAFF | TGCGCCAGCAGCCCTATCTTGATCGGGAACACTGAAGCTTTCTTT
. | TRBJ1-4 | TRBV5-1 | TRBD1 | CASSSRGLNNEKLFF | TGCGCCAGCAGCTCGAGGGGGCTCAATAATGAAAAACTGTTTTTT
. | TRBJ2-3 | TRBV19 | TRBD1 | CASSNPRDRGTDTQYF | TGTGCCAGTAGTAACCCCCGGGACAGGGGTACAGATACGCAGTATTTT
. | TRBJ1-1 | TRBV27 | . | CATIRNTEAFF | TGTGCCACCATCAGGAACACTGAAGCTTTCTTT
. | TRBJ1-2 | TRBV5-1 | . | CASSFGTLIVYGYTF | TGCGCCAGCAGCTTTGGGACTCTTATTGTCTATGGCTACACCTTC
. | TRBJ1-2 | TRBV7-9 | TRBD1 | CASSLETGGSYGYTF | TGTGCCAGCAGCTTAGAGACAGGGGGCTCTTATGGCTACACCTTC
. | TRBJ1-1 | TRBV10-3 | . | CAISTGWISEAFF | TGTGCCATCAGTACAGGGTGGATCTCTGAAGCTTTCTTT
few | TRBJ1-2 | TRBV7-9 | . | CASSREHRITNYGYTF | TGTGCCAGCAGCCGCGAGCACAGGATAACTAACTATGGCTACACCTTC
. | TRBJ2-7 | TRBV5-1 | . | CASSFSGSSYEQYF | TGCGCCAGCAGCTTTTCGGGTTCCTCCTACGAGCAGTACTTC
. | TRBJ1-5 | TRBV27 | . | CASSEAWNQPQHF | TGTGCCAGCAGCGAGGCCTGGAATCAGCCCCAGCATTTT
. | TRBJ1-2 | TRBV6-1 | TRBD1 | CASRVDRVSGYTF | TGTGCCAGCAGAGTGGACAGGGTGTCTGGCTACACCTTC
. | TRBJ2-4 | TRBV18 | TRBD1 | CASSLGQGAMLAKNIQYF | TGTGCCAGCTCACTGGGACAGGGGGCTATGCTCGCCAAAAACATTCAGTACTTC
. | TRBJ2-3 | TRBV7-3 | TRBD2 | CASSPSGGAWDTQYF | TGTGCCAGCAGCCCTAGCGGGGGGGCCTGGGATACGCAGTATTTT
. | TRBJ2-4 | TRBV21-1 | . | CASSKRRSIAKNIQYF | TGTGCCAGCAGCAAACGCAGGTCAATAGCCAAAAACATTCAGTACTTC
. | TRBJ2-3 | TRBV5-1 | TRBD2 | CASSLIAGGPRADTQYF | TGCGCCAGCAGCTTGATCGCGGGGGGGCCTCGGGCAGATACGCAGTATTTT
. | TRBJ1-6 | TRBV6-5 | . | CASSLWQSSYNSPLHF | TGTGCCAGCAGTTTGTGGCAGTCCTCCTATAATTCACCCCTCCACTTT
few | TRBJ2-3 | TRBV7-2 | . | CASSLSGTQYF | TGTGCCAGCAGCCTTTCGGGTACGCAGTATTTT
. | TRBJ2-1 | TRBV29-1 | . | CSGLRGSYNEQFF | TGCAGCGGCTTACGGGGCTCCTACAATGAGCAGTTCTTC
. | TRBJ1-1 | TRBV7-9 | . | CASSLVTGRTEAFF | TGTGCCAGCAGCTTAGTAACAGGGCGTACTGAAGCTTTCTTT
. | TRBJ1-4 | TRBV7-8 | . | CASSLVADKLFF | TGTGCCAGCAGCTTAGTAGCCGATAAACTGTTTTTT
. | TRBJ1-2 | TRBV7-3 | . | CASSFDGANYGYTF | TGTGCCAGCAGCTTCGACGGGGCTAACTATGGCTACACCTTC
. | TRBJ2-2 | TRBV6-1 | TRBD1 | CAGQDTDTGELFF | TGTGCCGGACAGGACACGGACACCGGGGAGCTGTTTTTT
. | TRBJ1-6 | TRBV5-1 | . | CASSLAGEGFSPLHF | TGCGCCAGCAGCTTGGCCGGGGAGGGATTTTCACCCCTCCACTTT
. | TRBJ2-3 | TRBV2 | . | CASSDTSGGPDTQYF | TGTGCCAGCAGTGACACCTCTGGAGGCCCAGATACGCAGTATTTT
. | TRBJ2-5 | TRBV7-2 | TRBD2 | CASSLVGGETQYF | TGTGCCAGCAGCTTAGTCGGGGGGGAGACCCAGTACTTC
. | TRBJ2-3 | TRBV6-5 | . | CASSSRTSLRDTQYF | TGTGCCAGCAGTTCAAGAACTAGCCTTCGGGATACGCAGTATTTT
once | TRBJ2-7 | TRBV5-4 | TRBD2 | CASSLGPGGANEQYF | TGTGCCAGCAGCTTGGGTCCCGGGGGGGCTAACGAGCAGTACTTC
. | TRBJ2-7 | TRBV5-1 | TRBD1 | CASSLEGGGHYEQYF | TGCGCCAGCAGCTTGGAAGGGGGCGGCCACTACGAGCAGTACTTC
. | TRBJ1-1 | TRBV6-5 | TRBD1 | CASRGTGSRFEAFF | TGTGCCAGCAGGGGGACAGGGAGCAGGTTTGAAGCTTTCTTT
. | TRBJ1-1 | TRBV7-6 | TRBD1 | CASSPRTGARTEAFF | TGTGCCAGCAGCCCTAGAACAGGGGCGCGGACTGAAGCTTTCTTT
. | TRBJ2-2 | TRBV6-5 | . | CASDGHTGELFF | TGTGCCAGCGATGGGCACACCGGGGAGCTGTTTTTT
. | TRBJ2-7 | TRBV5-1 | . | CASRPQVSYEQYF | TGCGCCAGCAGGCCACAGGTTTCCTACGAGCAGTACTTC
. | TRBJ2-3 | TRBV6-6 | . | CASSSNRVEGTDTQYF | TGTGCCAGCAGTTCCAACAGGGTTGAGGGCACAGATACGCAGTATTTT
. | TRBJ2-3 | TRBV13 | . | CASSDTGDTQYF | TGTGCCAGCAGTGATACGGGAGATACGCAGTATTTT
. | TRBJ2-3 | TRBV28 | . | CASSLRTGGADTQYF | TGTGCCAGCAGTTTACGAACGGGGGGCGCGGATACGCAGTATTTT
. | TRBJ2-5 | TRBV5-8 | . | CASSLEEIFQETQYF | TGTGCCAGCAGCTTGGAGGAGATTTTCCAAGAGACCCAGTACTTC
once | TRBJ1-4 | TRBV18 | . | CASSPQGSNEKLFF | TGTGCCAGCTCACCACAGGGGTCTAATGAAAAACTGTTTTTT
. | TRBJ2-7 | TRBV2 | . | CASSGTESYEQYF | TGTGCCAGCAGTGGGACAGAAAGCTACGAGCAGTACTTC
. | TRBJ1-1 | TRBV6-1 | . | CASSLAGGGNTEAFF | TGTGCCAGCAGCCTTGCCGGGGGTGGGAACACTGAAGCTTTCTTT
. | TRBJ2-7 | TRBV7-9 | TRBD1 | CASSPLWTGSSYEQYF | TGTGCCAGCAGCCCCCTCTGGACAGGGAGCTCCTACGAGCAGTACTTC
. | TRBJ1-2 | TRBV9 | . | CASSTPRGGSYGYTF | TGTGCCAGCAGCACCCCGCGGGGCGGTAGCTATGGCTACACCTTC
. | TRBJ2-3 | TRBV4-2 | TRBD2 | CASSQEGGSGGTDTQYF | TGTGCCAGCAGCCAAGAAGGTGGTAGCGGGGGCACAGATACGCAGTATTTT
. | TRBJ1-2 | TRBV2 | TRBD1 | CASSSQGAIYGYTF | TGTGCCAGCAGTTCACAGGGGGCGATCTATGGCTACACCTTC
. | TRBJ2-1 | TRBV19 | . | CASIPMGTSTNNEQFF | TGTGCCAGTATCCCGATGGGCACCTCGACAAACAATGAGCAGTTCTTC
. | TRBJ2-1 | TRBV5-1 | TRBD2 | CASSFSVPTSGVPRSYNEQFF | TGCGCCAGCAGCTTTTCCGTACCGACTAGCGGGGTTCCCCGCTCTTACAATGAGCAGTTCTTC
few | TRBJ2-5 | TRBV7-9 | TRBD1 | CASSLPPTGDQETQYF | TGTGCCAGCAGTCTTCCCCCGACAGGGGATCAAGAGACCCAGTACTTC
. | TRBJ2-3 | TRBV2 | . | CASESTDTQYF | TGTGCCAGCGAGAGCACAGATACGCAGTATTTT
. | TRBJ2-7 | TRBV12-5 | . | CASGFTGGYEQYF | TGTGCTAGTGGTTTCACCGGGGGCTACGAGCAGTACTTC
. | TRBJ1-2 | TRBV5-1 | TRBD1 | CASSFLTGSAIYGYTF | TGCGCCAGCAGCTTTTTGACAGGGAGTGCTATCTATGGCTACACCTTC
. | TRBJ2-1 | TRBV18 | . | CASSPLSENNEQFF | TGTGCCAGCTCACCACTCTCGGAGAACAATGAGCAGTTCTTC
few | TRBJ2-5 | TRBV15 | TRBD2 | CATSRDFPGGETQYF | TGTGCCACCAGCAGAGATTTTCCGGGGGGGGAGACCCAGTACTTC
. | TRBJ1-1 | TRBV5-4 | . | CASSPLDRMNTEAFF | TGTGCCAGCAGCCCATTAGACAGAATGAACACTGAAGCTTTCTTT
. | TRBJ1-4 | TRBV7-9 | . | CASTSVDEKLFF | TGTGCCAGCACCTCAGTGGATGAAAAACTGTTTTTT
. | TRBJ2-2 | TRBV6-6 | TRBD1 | CASSYSGQLNTGELFF | TGTGCCAGCAGTTACTCGGGACAGCTTAACACCGGGGAGCTGTTTTTT
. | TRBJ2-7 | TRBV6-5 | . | CASSYSNRDYEQYF | TGTGCCAGCAGTTACTCGAACAGGGACTACGAGCAGTACTTC
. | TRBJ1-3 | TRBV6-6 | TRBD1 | CASSLGQGGSGNTIYF | TGTGCCAGCAGCCTTGGACAGGGTGGCTCTGGAAACACCATATATTTT
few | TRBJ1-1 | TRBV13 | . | CASSPLASNTEAFF | TGTGCCAGCAGCCCCCTGGCCTCGAACACTGAAGCTTTCTTT
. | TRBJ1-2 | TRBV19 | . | CASKRGRDGGYTF | TGTGCCAGTAAAAGGGGCAGGGATGGTGGCTACACCTTC
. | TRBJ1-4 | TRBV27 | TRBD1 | CASSLRVQQGVNEKLFF | TGTGCCAGCAGTTTAAGGGTACAGCAGGGGGTTAATGAAAAACTGTTTTTT